These T cell receptor beta chains were read from a single sample in a study of T-cell memory formation after mild COVID-19. TCRdb re-analysed the 5' RACE reads in MiXCR, keeping a single row per CDR3 protein. The sample lists over 45,000 distinct CDR3 sequences, about a quarter seen once, with around 46% in the top ten. The sequenced material came from PBMCs or a T cell subset sorted from them (not recorded which). These receptors came from a man aged 18-30 years who had mild COVID-19 (a few samples of this study predate the infection). Cell type and time point are not known. The CDR3 runs from the conserved cysteine through the conserved F or W. The order of the fields is D gene, clone size, J gene, V gene, CDR3 protein, CDR3 DNA. D genes are given only for firm matches. A row's size may be missing; if present it is once, few, many or a size class.

d_gene: -
abundance: few
j_gene: TRBJ2-2
v_gene: TRBV6-6
CDR3aa: CASSYSAGELFF
CDR3nt: TGTGCCAGCAGTTACTCGGCCGGGGAGCTGTTTTTT

d_gene: -
abundance: -
j_gene: TRBJ2-5
v_gene: TRBV5-1
CDR3aa: CASSTLPTGQETQYF
CDR3nt: TGCGCCAGCAGCACCCTACCTACAGGGCAAGAGACCCAGTACTTC

d_gene: TRBD1
abundance: -
j_gene: TRBJ2-7
v_gene: TRBV27
CDR3aa: CASSLAGGLFYEQYF
CDR3nt: TGTGCCAGCAGTTTAGCAGGGGGTCTTTTCTACGAGCAGTACTTC

d_gene: -
abundance: -
j_gene: TRBJ2-7
v_gene: TRBV12-3/TRBV12-4
CDR3aa: CASSQPPSGVAYEQYF
CDR3nt: TGTGCCAGCAGCCAACCGCCCAGTGGAGTCGCCTACGAGCAGTACTTC

d_gene: -
abundance: -
j_gene: TRBJ2-2
v_gene: TRBV4-3
CDR3aa: CASSQEVAGRINTGELFF
CDR3nt: TGCGCCAGCAGCCAAGAAGTGGCGGGCAGGATTAACACCGGGGAGCTGTTTTTT

d_gene: -
abundance: -
j_gene: TRBJ2-2
v_gene: TRBV6-2/TRBV6-3
CDR3aa: CASPGTGELFF
CDR3nt: TGTGCCAGCCCGGGCACCGGGGAGCTGTTTTTT

d_gene: TRBD1
abundance: few
j_gene: TRBJ2-5
v_gene: TRBV10-3
CDR3aa: CAISESHRIRQGETQYF
CDR3nt: TGTGCCATCAGTGAGTCACATCGAATCAGACAGGGAGAGACCCAGTACTTC

d_gene: -
abundance: -
j_gene: TRBJ1-2
v_gene: TRBV10-3
CDR3aa: CAISANKQAPHNGYTF
CDR3nt: TGTGCCATCAGTGCAAATAAACAGGCACCCCACAATGGCTACACCTTC

d_gene: -
abundance: few
j_gene: TRBJ2-3
v_gene: TRBV11-2
CDR3aa: CASSLAGRITDTQYF
CDR3nt: TGTGCCAGCAGCTTAGCGGGGAGAATCACAGATACGCAGTATTTT

d_gene: -
abundance: -
j_gene: TRBJ2-2
v_gene: TRBV4-1
CDR3aa: CASSQEEGYAGELFF
CDR3nt: TGCGCCAGCAGCCAAGAGGAGGGGTACGCCGGGGAGCTGTTTTTT

d_gene: -
abundance: few
j_gene: TRBJ2-3
v_gene: TRBV4-3
CDR3aa: CASSQTADTQYF
CDR3nt: TGCGCCAGCAGCCAGACTGCAGATACGCAGTATTTT

d_gene: TRBD2
abundance: -
j_gene: TRBJ2-5
v_gene: TRBV13
CDR3aa: CASSSGLTETQYF
CDR3nt: TGTGCCAGCAGCTCGGGACTAACAGAGACCCAGTACTTC

d_gene: -
abundance: -
j_gene: TRBJ2-6
v_gene: TRBV5-1
CDR3aa: CASSLFSSGANVLTF
CDR3nt: TGCGCCAGCAGCTTGTTTAGCTCTGGGGCCAACGTCCTGACTTTC

d_gene: TRBD1
abundance: -
j_gene: TRBJ2-3
v_gene: TRBV7-9
CDR3aa: CASSWTGRPTSTDTQYF
CDR3nt: TGTGCCAGCAGCTGGACAGGGAGACCTACTAGCACAGATACGCAGTATTTT

d_gene: -
abundance: -
j_gene: TRBJ2-5
v_gene: TRBV7-2
CDR3aa: CASSLKGGGGETQYF
CDR3nt: TGTGCCAGCAGCTTAAAGGGGGGAGGTGGAGAGACCCAGTACTTC

d_gene: -
abundance: few
j_gene: TRBJ2-7
v_gene: TRBV6-6
CDR3aa: CASSYSGGTLYEQYF
CDR3nt: TGTGCCAGCAGTTACTCGGGGGGAACCCTTTACGAGCAGTACTTC

d_gene: TRBD1
abundance: -
j_gene: TRBJ2-7
v_gene: TRBV7-6
CDR3aa: CASSLTGQPGYEQYF
CDR3nt: TGTGCCAGCAGCTTAACGGGACAGCCTGGCTACGAGCAGTACTTC